Presented here are 11 T cell receptor beta chains from one specimen sequenced in a study of T cells in women clearing cervical HPV infection. TCRdb's copy holds only in-frame clones and misses some; the assay was immunoSEQ multiplex PCR. Its table records 25,000 to 35,000 clones. The sample was blood buffy coat. These TCRs come from a woman between 18 and 70 years old with a cervical HPV16 infection that either progressed to CIN3+ or cleared (not recorded which).

Concerning this clone itself: Coverage ceases 3 residues before the CDR3 finishes, and the germline J gene fills in the end. The chain has TRBV12-3 or TRBV12-4 and TRBJ2-7; TRBD1 matches 9 bases. The CDR3 loop spans 15 amino acids. Trimming cost V 1 base and J 5 bases; bases outside gene matches: 6. The CDR3 protein is CASSLDGTGTDEQYF. Partial CDR3 DNA: TGTGCCAGCAGTTTAGACGGGACAGGGACCGACGAG.

For this clone: From the germline J gene comes the end of the CDR3, since the read stops 3 residues before it. The chain recombines TRBV5-1 with TRBJ1-2; maybe TRBD1 (5 bases). Germline V gives CDR1 SGHRS, CDR2 YFSETQ. This CDR3 contains 13 residues. V was trimmed by 3 bases and J by 4 bases, leaving 10 bases between them. Partial CDR3 DNA: TGCGCCAGCAGCTCGACAGAGATCTATGGC. It translates to CASSSTEIYG. The whole CDR3 sequence is CASSSTEIYGYTF.

As concerns this clone: One junction end disagrees with the germline gene, perhaps due to a read error. CDR3 region: CASSLVNYGYTF. The covered CDR3 bases are TGTGCCAGCAGCTTAGTCAACTATGGT. The chain employs TRBV7-9 and TRBJ1-2; D is uncertain. The missing CDR3 end, 3 residues past where the read stops, is filled in from the germline J gene. This CDR3 is 12 amino acids long. Per the germline V gene, CDR1 is SEHNR and CDR2 is FQNEAQ (reference sequence).

With regard to this clone: The read ends 3 residues shy of where the CDR3 ends; the end is completed using the germline J gene. V gene TRBV11-3 combines with J gene TRBJ2-7; 9 bases are shared with TRBD2. Germline CDR1 reads SGHNT; CDR2 reads YENEEA. With 6 bases clipped from V and 6 bases from J, the junction kept 6 bases outside the gene matches. The CDR3 totals 13 residues. The covered CDR3 bases are TGTGCCAGCAGAGGTAGCGGGGGCCCCGAG. Its protein is CASRGSGGPE. The complete CDR3 reads CASRGSGGPEQYF.

With regard to this clone: The read ends 3 residues before the CDR3 terminus; that terminus is restored from the germline J gene. The V call is TRBV28, the J call TRBJ1-2; a weak D match, TRBD1 (6 bases). This CDR3 contains 13 residues. Germline-derived CDR1 and CDR2 are MDHEN and SYDVKM. CDR3 amino acids: CASSFSGGQGYTF. The CDR3 bases that were read are TGTGCCAGCAGCTTCAGCGGGGGGCAGGGC.

Comments on this clone: The CDR3 end is not reached by the read, which stops 3 residues before it; the germline J gene fills it in. The rearrangement links TRBV20-1 to TRBJ2-2; 7 positions match TRBD2. CDR1 is DFQATT and CDR2 is SNEGSKA in the germline V gene (reference sequence). This CDR3 spans 16 amino acids. J lost 5 bases, V lost 0 bases, and 9 bases had no gene match. CDR3 sequence reads: CSAREGGRRRTGELFF. CDR3 DNA (partial): TGCAGTGCTAGAGAAGGCGGGAGAAGGCGGACCGGGGAG.

Regarding this clone: The CDR3 end lies 3 residues beyond the end of the read and is filled in from the germline J gene. The chain couples TRBV7-2 to TRBJ1-6; D gene ambiguous. V was trimmed by 5 bases and J by 7 bases, leaving 9 bases between them. The CDR3 contains 13 residues. Germline CDR1 and CDR2: SGHTA and FQGNSA. CDR3 bases read: TGTGCCAGCAGCAGGAACGGGAATTCACCC. Translated: CASSRNGNSP. The complete CDR3 protein is CASSRNGNSPLHF.

The covered CDR3 bases are TGCGCCAGCAGCGAACTATTCGACTCTGGGGCCAACGTC. This codes for CASSELFDSGANV. The entire CDR3 protein reads CASSELFDSGANVLTF. The chain joins TRBV5-1 to TRBJ2-6; D not certain. The DNA ends 3 residues before the CDR3 does, and the rest of the CDR3 is filled in from the germline J gene. Trimming shortened V by 4 bases and J by 0 bases, and 11 bases separated the two germline ends. The CDR3 totals 16 residues. Germline CDR1 SGHRS, CDR2 YFSETQ.

On this clone itself: The sequence runs out 3 residues before the end of the CDR3; the remainder is reconstructed from the germline J gene. The gene calls are TRBV30 and TRBJ1-4; 12 nucleotides align to TRBD1. Looked up from germline, CDR1 is GTSNPN and CDR2 is SVGIG (reference sequence). The CDR3 runs to 15 residues. CDR3 bases read: TGTGCCTCCTCGGGACAGGGGGCCGTATATTCACCA. Amino acids: CASSGQGAVYSP. The full CDR3 reads CASSGQGAVYSPLFF.

Note on this clone: The read terminates 3 residues ahead of where the CDR3 ends, so the germline J gene completes it. Distinct nucleotide sequences in the sample also encode this CDR3. The chain recombines TRBV7-8 with TRBJ2-3, with D perhaps TRBD2 (5 bases). Trimming stripped 3 bases from V and 4 bases from J, with 17 bases between. The length of the CDR3 is 16 residues. Germline V CDR1 and CDR2: SGHVS, FQNEAQ. The CDR3 loop reads CASSFGLPSGADTQYF. The DNA read from the CDR3 is TGTGCCAGCAGCTTTGGACTCCCCTCCGGGGCAGATACG. Looking up the rest from reference TRBV7-8 and TRBJ2-3 gives the full variable domain: GAGVSQSPRYKVAKRGQDVALRCDPISGHVSLFWYQQALGQGPEFLTYFQNEAQLDKSGLPSDRFFAERPEGSVSTLKIQRTQQEDSAVYLCASSFGLPSGADTQYFGPGTRLTVL.

About this clone: The read is 3 residues too short to cover the CDR3 end, so that end is filled in from the germline J gene. J is TRBJ2-2 and V is TRBV20-1; 10 nucleotides line up with TRBD1. Trimming at V came to 8 bases and at J to 6 bases, leaving 6 bases not matched to a gene. Germline loops: CDR1 DFQATT, CDR2 SNEGSKA (reference sequence). The CDR3 runs 13 residues. The CDR3: CSTQTGGAGELFF. Partial CDR3 DNA: TGCAGTACACAGACAGGGGGCGCCGGGGAG.